One sample yielded the 5 T cell receptor beta chains listed below, sequenced in a study of cytomegalovirus exposure and HLA in healthy donors. PCR was performed using 60 Vbeta and 13 Jbeta primers. Sequencing was performed with immunoSEQ multiplex PCR; in TCRdb, only in-frame clones are kept and a portion is missing. Found here are over 150,000 clones, roughly 80% of them singletons; the top ten hold 4.8%. Input material: PBMCs. The receptors shown here come from a young man in good health and CMV-seronegative.

This rearrangement joins TRBV5-1 to TRBJ1-2; maybe TRBD1 (5 bases). From germline, CDR1 is SGHRS and CDR2 YFSETQ. Trimming took 4 bases from V and 4 from J, leaving 8 bases between them. There are 12 residues in the CDR3. CDR3 bases: TGCGCCAGCAGCGTAGACAGCTATGGCTACACCTTC. This translates into CASSVDSYGYTF.

This clone was recorded a few times. The V and J genes are TRBV6-6 and TRBJ1-4; weak D call: TRBD1 (6 bases). The V and J ends lost 2 bases and 6 bases respectively, with 10 bases between them. This CDR3 region has 14 residues. Looked up from germline, CDR1 is MNHNY and CDR2 is SVGAGI (reference sequence). As DNA, the CDR3 is TGTGCCAGCAGTTACGGGGGCGCGGATGAAAAACTGTTTTTT. Protein sequence: CASSYGGADEKLFF.

The chain carries TRBV10-3 and TRBJ2-6; a possible D gene is TRBD1 (5 bases). V was shortened by 6 bases and J by 1 base, with 16 bases between the two germline ends. The germline gives CDR1 ENHRY, CDR2 SYGVKD. The CDR3 contains 17 residues. CDR3 DNA: TGTGCCATCAGGAGCCCCGTCGACAGTTCTGGGGCCAACGTCCTGACTTTC. Residues: CAIRSPVDSSGANVLTF.

The chain couples TRBV5-1 to TRBJ1-2, with D perhaps TRBD1 (5 bases). The CDR3 covers 14 residues. V was cut by 0 bases and J by 7 bases, with 13 bases left in between. Germline V gene lookup returns CDR1 SGHRS and CDR2 YFSETQ. The CDR3, as DNA: TGCGCCAGCAGCTTGGCGGCAGGGTTGGGTGGCTACACCTTC. The encoded protein is CASSLAAGLGGYTF.

This sequence joins TRBV18 and TRBJ2-1; D is ambiguous. Germline CDR1 is KGHSH and CDR2 is LQKENI. The CDR3 sequence is 13 residues long. Trimming shortened V by 3 bases and J by 1 base, and 4 bases separated the two germline ends. For the CDR3, the DNA is TGTGCCAGCTCACCTTTATCCTACAATGAGCAGTTCTTC. This codes for CASSPLSYNEQFF.